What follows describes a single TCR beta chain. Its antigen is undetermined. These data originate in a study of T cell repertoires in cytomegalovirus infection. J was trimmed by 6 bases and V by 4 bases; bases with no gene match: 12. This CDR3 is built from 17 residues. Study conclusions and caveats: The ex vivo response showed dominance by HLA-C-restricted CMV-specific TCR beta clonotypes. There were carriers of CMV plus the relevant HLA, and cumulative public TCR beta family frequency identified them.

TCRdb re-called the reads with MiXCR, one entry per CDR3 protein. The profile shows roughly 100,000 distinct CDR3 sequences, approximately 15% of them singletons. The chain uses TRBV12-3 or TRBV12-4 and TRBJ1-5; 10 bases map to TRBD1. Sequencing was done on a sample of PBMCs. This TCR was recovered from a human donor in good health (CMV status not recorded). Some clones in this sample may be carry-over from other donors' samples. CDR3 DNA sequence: TGTGCCAGCAGTTCGGGACAGGGGTTAATAGTGGGTCAGCCCCAGCATTTT. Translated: CASSSGQGLIVGQPQHF.